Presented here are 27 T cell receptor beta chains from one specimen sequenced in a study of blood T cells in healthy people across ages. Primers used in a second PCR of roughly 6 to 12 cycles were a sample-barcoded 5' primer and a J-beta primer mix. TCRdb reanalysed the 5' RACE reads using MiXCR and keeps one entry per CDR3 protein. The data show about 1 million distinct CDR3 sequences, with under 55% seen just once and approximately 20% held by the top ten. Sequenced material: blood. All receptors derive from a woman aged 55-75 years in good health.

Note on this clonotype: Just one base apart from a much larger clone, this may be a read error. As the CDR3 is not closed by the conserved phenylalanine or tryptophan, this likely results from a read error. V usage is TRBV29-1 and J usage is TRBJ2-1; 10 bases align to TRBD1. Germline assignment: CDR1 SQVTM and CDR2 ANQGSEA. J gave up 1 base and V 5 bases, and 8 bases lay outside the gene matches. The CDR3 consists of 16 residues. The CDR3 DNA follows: TGCAGCGTTCTCCGGGACAGGGGATATTCCTACAATGAGCAGTTCCTC. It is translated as CSVLRDRGYSYNEQFL.

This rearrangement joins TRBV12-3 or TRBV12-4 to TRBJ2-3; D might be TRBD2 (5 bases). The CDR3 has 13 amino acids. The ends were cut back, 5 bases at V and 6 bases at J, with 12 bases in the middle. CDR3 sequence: CASSIREPDTQYF. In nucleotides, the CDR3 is TGTGCCAGCAGTATTCGGGAACCGGATACGCAGTATTTT.

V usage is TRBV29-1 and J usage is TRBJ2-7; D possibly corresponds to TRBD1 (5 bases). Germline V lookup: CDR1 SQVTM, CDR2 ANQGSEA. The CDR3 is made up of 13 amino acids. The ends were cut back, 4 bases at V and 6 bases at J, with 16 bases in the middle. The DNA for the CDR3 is TGCAGCGTTGTATCCAGTGCTGGGGCCGAGCAGTACTTC. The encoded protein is CSVVSSAGAEQYF.

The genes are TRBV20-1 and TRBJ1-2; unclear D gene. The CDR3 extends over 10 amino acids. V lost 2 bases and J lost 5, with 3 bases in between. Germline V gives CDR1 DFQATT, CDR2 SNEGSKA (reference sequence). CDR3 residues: CSARPYGYTF. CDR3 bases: TGCAGTGCTAGACCATATGGCTACACCTTC.

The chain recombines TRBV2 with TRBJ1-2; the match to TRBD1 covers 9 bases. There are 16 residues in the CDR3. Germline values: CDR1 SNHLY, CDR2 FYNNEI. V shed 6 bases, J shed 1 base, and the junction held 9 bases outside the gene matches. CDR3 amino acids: CASRGDRERYNYGYTF. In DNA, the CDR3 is TGTGCCAGCAGGGGGGACAGGGAACGCTATAACTATGGCTACACCTTC.

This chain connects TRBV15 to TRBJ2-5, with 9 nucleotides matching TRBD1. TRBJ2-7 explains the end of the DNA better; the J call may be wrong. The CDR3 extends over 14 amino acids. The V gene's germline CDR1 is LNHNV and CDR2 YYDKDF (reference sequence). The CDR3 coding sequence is TGTGCCACCAGCGAGGACAGGGGAGGTGGCGAGCAGTACTTC. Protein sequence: CATSEDRGGGEQYF.

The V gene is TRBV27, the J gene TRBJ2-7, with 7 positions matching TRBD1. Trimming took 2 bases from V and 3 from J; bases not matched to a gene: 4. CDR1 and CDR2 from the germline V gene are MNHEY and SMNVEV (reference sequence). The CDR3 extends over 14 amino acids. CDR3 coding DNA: TGTGCCAGCAGTTTAAGGGGACAGAACTACGAGCAGTACTTC. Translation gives CASSLRGQNYEQYF.

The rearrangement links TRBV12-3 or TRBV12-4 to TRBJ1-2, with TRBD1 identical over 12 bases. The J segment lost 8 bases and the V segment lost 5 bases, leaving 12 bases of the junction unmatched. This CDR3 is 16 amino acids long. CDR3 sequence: CASSPTSGQGAIGYTF. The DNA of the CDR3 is TGTGCCAGCAGTCCTACCTCGGGACAGGGGGCGATAGGCTACACCTTC.

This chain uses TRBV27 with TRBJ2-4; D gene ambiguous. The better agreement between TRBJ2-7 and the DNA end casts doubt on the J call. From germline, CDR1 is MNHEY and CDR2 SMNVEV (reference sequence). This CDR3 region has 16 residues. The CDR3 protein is CASSHQPRPANYEQYF. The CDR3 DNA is TGTGCCAGCTCCCATCAACCTCGGCCGGCAAACTACGAGCAGTACTTC.

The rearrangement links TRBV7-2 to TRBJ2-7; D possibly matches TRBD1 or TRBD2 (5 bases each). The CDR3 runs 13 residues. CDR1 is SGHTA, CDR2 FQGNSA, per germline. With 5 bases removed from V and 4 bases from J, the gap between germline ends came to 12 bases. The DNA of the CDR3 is TGTGCCAGCAGCCTCCTGTGGGGGTACGAGCAGTACTTC. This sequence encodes CASSLLWGYEQYF.

CDR3 residues: CAWSWGQNTGELFF. As DNA, the CDR3 is TGTGCCTGGAGTTGGGGACAGAACACCGGGGAGCTGTTTTTT. The chain is built from TRBV30 and TRBJ2-2; D perhaps matches TRBD1 (6 bases). The CDR3 runs to 14 residues. The ends were cut back, 2 bases at V and 1 base at J, with 8 bases in the middle. The germline CDR1 and CDR2 sequences are GTSNPN and SVGIG (reference sequence).

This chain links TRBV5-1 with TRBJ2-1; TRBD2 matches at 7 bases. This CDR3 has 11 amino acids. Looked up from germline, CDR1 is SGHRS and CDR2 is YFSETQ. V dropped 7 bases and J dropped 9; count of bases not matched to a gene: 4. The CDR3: CASGGGSEQFF. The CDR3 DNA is TGCGCCAGCGGTGGCGGGAGTGAGCAGTTCTTC.

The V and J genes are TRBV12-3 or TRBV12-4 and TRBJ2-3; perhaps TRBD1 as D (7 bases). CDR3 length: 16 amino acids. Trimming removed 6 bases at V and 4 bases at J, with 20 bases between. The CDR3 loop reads CASSHSGLGGADTQYF. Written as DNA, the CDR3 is TGTGCCAGCAGCCATAGCGGCCTAGGGGGCGCAGATACGCAGTATTTT.

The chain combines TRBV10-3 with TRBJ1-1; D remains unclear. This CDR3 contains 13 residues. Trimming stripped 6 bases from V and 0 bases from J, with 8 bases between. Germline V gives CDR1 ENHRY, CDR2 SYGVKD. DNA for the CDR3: TGTGCCATCAGGGTCCAGATGAACACTGAAGCTTTCTTT. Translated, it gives CAIRVQMNTEAFF.

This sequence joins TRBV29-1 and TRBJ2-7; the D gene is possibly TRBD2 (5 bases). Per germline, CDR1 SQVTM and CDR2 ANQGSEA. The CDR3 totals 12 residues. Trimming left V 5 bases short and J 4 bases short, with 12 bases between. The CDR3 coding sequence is TGCAGCGTTATGGGGAGCATGTACGAGCAGTACTTC. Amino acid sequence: CSVMGSMYEQYF.

CDR3 amino acids: CASSEIKAQTQYF. CDR3 nucleotide sequence: TGTGCCAGCAGTGAAATTAAGGCGCAGACCCAGTACTTC. V gene TRBV2 combines with J gene TRBJ2-7, with D unclear. The J call may be wrong; the DNA end is better matched by TRBJ2-5. There are 13 residues in the CDR3. The germline CDR1 and CDR2 sequences are SNHLY and FYNNEI.

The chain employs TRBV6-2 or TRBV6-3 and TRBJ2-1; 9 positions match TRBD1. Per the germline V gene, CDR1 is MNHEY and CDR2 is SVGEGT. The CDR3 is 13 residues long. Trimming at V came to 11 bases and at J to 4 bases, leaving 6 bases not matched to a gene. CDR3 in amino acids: CASTGGPYNEQFF. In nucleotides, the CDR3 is TGTGCCTCAACAGGGGGCCCTTACAATGAGCAGTTCTTC.

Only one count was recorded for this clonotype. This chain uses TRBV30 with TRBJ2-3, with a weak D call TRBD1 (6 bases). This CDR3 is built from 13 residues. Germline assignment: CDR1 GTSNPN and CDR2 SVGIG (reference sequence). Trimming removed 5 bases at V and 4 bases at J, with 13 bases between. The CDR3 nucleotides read TGTGCCTGGTCCCCAGGGGTAGCAGATACGCAGTATTTT. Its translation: CAWSPGVADTQYF. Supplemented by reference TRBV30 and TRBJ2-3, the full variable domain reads SQTIHQWPATLVQPVGSPLSLECTVEGTSNPNLYWYRQAAGRGLQLLFYSVGIGQISSEVPQNLSASRPQDRQFILSSKKLLLSDSGFYLCAWSPGVADTQYFGPGTRLTVL.

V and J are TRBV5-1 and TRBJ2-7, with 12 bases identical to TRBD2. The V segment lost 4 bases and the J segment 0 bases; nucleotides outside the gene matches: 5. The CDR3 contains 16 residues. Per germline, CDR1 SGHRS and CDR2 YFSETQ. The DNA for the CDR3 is TGCGCCAGCAGCACGGGGACTAGCGGGTTCTCCTACGAGCAGTACTTC. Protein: CASSTGTSGFSYEQYF.

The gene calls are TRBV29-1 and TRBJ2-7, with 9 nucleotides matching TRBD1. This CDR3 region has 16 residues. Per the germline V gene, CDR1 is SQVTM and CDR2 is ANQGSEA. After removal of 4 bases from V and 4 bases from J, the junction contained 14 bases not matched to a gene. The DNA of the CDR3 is TGCAGCGTTGTCCGGACAGGGGACTCCGAACCGTACGAGCAGTACTTC. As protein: CSVVRTGDSEPYEQYF.

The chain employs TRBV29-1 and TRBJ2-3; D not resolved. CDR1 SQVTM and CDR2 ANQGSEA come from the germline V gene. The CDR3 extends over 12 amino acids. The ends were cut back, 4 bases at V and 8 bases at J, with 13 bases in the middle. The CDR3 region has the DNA TGCAGCGTTGTCACCGACGTCGCTACGCAGTATTTT. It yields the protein CSVVTDVATQYF.

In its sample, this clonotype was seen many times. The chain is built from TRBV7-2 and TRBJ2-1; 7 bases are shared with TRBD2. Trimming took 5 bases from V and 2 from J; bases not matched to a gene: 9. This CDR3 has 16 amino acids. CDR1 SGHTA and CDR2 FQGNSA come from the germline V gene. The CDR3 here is CASSLDGGSTYNEQFF. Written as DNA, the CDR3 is TGTGCCAGCAGCCTAGACGGCGGGAGTACCTACAATGAGCAGTTCTTC.

In nucleotides, the CDR3 is TGTGCCAGCAGTTTCGAGGGTAGAGAGCAGTACTTC. Protein product: CASSFEGREQYF. The rearrangement joins TRBV28 to TRBJ2-7, with D possibly TRBD2 on 5 matching bases. The CDR3 length is 12 residues. The V end lost 3 bases, the J end lost 7 bases, and 10 bases lay between the germline ends. Per germline, CDR1 MDHEN and CDR2 SYDVKM.

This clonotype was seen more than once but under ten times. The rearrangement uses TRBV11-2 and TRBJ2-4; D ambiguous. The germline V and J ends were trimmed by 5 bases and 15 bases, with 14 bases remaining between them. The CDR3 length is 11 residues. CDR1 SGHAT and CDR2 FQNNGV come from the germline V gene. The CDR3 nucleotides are TGTGCCAGCAGCGGAGTTGGAGAAGGGTACTTC. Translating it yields CASSGVGEGYF.

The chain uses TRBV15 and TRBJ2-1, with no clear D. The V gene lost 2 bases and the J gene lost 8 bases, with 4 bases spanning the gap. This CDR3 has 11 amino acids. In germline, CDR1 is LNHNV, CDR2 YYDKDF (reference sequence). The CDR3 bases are TGTGCCACCAGCAGAACCCATGAGCAGTTCTTC. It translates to CATSRTHEQFF. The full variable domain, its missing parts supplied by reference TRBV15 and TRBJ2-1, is DAMVIQNPRYQVTQFGKPVTLSCSQTLNHNVMYWYQQKSSQAPKLLFHYYDKDFNNEADTPDNFQSRRPNTSFCFLDIRSPGLGDTAMYLCATSRTHEQFFGPGTRLTVL.

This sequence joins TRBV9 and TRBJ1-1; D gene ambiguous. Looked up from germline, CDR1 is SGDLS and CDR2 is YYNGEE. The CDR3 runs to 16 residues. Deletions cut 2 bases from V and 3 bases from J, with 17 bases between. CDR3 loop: CASSVATSGFDTEAFF. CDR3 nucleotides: TGTGCCAGCAGCGTGGCAACCTCTGGGTTTGACACTGAAGCTTTCTTT.

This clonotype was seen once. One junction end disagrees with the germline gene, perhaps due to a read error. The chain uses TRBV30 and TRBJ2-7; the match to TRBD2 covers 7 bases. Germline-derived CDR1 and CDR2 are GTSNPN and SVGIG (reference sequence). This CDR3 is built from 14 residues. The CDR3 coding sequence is TGTGTCTGGAGTGTGGCAGCGGGAATGTACGAGCAGTACTTC. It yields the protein CVWSVAAGMYEQYF.